Below are 32 T cell receptor beta chains sequenced from a single sample in a study of blood T cell repertoires in COVID-19. Assay used: immunoSEQ multiplex PCR; TCRdb lists only in-frame clones, some missing. In the table there are 90,000 or so clones, about nine tenths of which are singletons. The sample was peripheral blood. The source is a human donor with active COVID-19. The donor label of this sample is uncertain.

This clone was detected only a few times. This chain connects TRBV4-3 to TRBJ1-2, with 10 bases that match TRBD1. Germline CDR1 reads LGHNA; CDR2 reads YSLEER. The CDR3 runs 14 residues. The ends lost 5 bases at V and 7 bases at J; junction bases unmatched: 7. The CDR3 DNA sequence: TGCGCCAGCAGCACGGACAGGGGGATAATTGGCTACACCTTC. This codes for CASSTDRGIIGYTF.

The CDR3 nucleotides read TGTGCCAGCAGTGACTCTCAAACCGGGGAGCTGTTTTTT. It codes for CASSDSQTGELFF. The chain combines TRBV6-4 with TRBJ2-2; D call uncertain. The V gene's germline CDR1 is MRHNA and CDR2 SNTAGT. The V gene lost 0 bases and the J gene lost 5 bases, with 4 bases spanning the gap. This CDR3 comprises 13 residues.

The chain has TRBV6-5 and TRBJ2-1, with D possibly matching TRBD2 (5 bases). This CDR3 is 14 amino acids long. V lost 4 bases to trimming and J lost 7 bases, with 14 bases between them. Germline V lookup: CDR1 MNHEY, CDR2 SVGAGI. The CDR3 reads CASSFGRVGNEQFF. The CDR3 bases are TGTGCCAGCAGTTTTGGGCGGGTAGGGAATGAGCAGTTCTTC.

This chain connects TRBV5-4 to TRBJ1-6; D may be TRBD1 (5 bases). Trimming removed 1 base from V and 2 bases from J, with 7 bases in between. The V gene's germline CDR1 is SGHNT and CDR2 YYREEE (reference sequence). The CDR3 is 15 amino acids. The CDR3 DNA reads TGTGCCAGCAGCTTGAAGGGGACCTATAATTCACCCCTCCACTTT. It translates to CASSLKGTYNSPLHF.

This chain joins TRBV7-8 and TRBJ2-7; the D gene is possibly TRBD1 (6 bases). This CDR3 is 14 amino acids long. Trimming stripped 3 bases from V and 0 bases from J, with 9 bases between. Germline V gives CDR1 SGHVS, CDR2 FQNEAQ. The CDR3 DNA reads TGTGCCAGCAGCTTTGACAGGAGCTCCTACGAGCAGTACTTC. Translating gives CASSFDRSSYEQYF.

V usage is TRBV4-2 and J usage is TRBJ2-3, with TRBD2 identical over 7 bases. Germline lookup yields CDR1 LGHNA and CDR2 YNFKEQ. This CDR3 has 17 amino acids. The V segment lost 0 bases and the J segment 1 base; nucleotides outside the gene matches: 7. The CDR3 DNA reads TGTGCCAGCAGCCAAGAAAGTGGAAGCGGGGGCACAGATACGCAGTATTTT. Amino acid sequence: CASSQESGSGGTDTQYF.

This clone was seen more than once but under ten times. The chain couples TRBV10-3 to TRBJ2-3, with TRBD2 matching over 8 bases. CDR1 is ENHRY and CDR2 is SYGVKD in the germline V gene. The CDR3 is 14 residues long. J gave up 6 bases and V 4 bases, and 6 bases lay outside the gene matches. The CDR3 sequence: CAISVGGAVDTQYF. CDR3 in DNA: TGTGCCATCAGTGTCGGGGGGGCTGTTGATACGCAGTATTTT.

J is TRBJ1-1 and V is TRBV28; TRBD1 is a possible D gene (5 bases). The CDR3 length is 15 residues. CDR1 MDHEN and CDR2 SYDVKM come from the germline V gene. With 2 bases removed from V and 1 base from J, the gap between germline ends came to 11 bases. CDR3 DNA: TGTGCCAGCAGTTTACAGTCGGGGGAGAACACTGAAGCTTTCTTT. It specifies CASSLQSGENTEAFF. The entire variable domain, with the rest obtained from reference TRBV28 and TRBJ1-1, is as follows: DVKVTQSSRYLVKRTGEKVFLECVQDMDHENMFWYRQDPGLGLRLIYFSYDVKMKEKGDIPEGYSVSREKKERFSLILESASTNQTSMYLCASSLQSGENTEAFFGQGTRLTVV.

The genes are TRBV15 and TRBJ1-1, with 7 bases identical to TRBD1. Germline lookup yields CDR1 LNHNV and CDR2 YYDKDF (reference sequence). The CDR3 length is 13 residues. After removal of 0 bases from V and 8 bases from J, the junction contained 3 bases not matched to a gene. The CDR3 nucleotides read TGTGCCACCAGCAGAGAGACAGGGACCGAAGCTTTCTTT. It translates to CATSRETGTEAFF.

This clone was observed a handful of times. V is TRBV4-1 and J is TRBJ2-7; the match to TRBD1 covers 10 bases. V shed 4 bases, J shed 2 bases, and the junction held 5 bases outside the gene matches. Germline V gene data show CDR1 as MGHRA and CDR2 as YSYEKL. This CDR3 comprises 15 residues. CDR3 loop: CASSRGTGDAYEQYF. CDR3 coding DNA: TGCGCCAGCAGCCGTGGGACAGGGGACGCCTACGAGCAGTACTTC.

The CDR3 DNA is TGTGCCAGCAGCTTGCGCGACAGACCTAACTATGGCTACACCTTC. Translating it yields CASSLRDRPNYGYTF. The rearrangement uses TRBV5-6 and TRBJ1-2; TRBD1 might be the D (5 bases). CDR1 SGHDT and CDR2 YYEEEE come from the germline V gene. The CDR3 runs 15 residues. Trimming pared 1 base from V and 0 bases from J, leaving 10 bases between.

The rearrangement links TRBV7-8 to TRBJ1-3, with 7 bases that match TRBD1. The CDR3 consists of 17 residues. The germline CDR1 and CDR2 sequences are SGHVS and FQNEAQ. J was trimmed by 0 bases and V by 0 bases; bases with no gene match: 5. Here the CDR3 DNA reads TGTGCCAGCAGCTTAGCTGGACAGGCCAGCTCTGGAAACACCATATATTTT. It specifies CASSLAGQASSGNTIYF.

This chain uses TRBV3-1 (or the pseudogene TRBV3-2) with TRBJ2-3; 10 bases agree with TRBD2. V gave up 6 bases and J gave up 1 base; unmatched junction bases: 7. The CDR3 has 16 amino acids. CDR1 and CDR2 (germline): LGHDT, YNNKEL (reference sequence). The CDR3 coding sequence is TGTGCCAGCAGACATACCGGGACTAGCGGCACAGATACGCAGTATTTT. As protein: CASRHTGTSGTDTQYF.

The rearrangement links TRBV3-1 (or the pseudogene TRBV3-2) to TRBJ2-1, with a possible D match to TRBD1 (6 bases). The CDR3 is 17 amino acids. V was shortened by 2 bases and J by 7 bases, with 21 bases between the two germline ends. The germline V gene has CDR1 LGHDT and CDR2 YNNKEL (reference sequence). The CDR3 DNA sequence: TGTGCCAGCAGCCAACGGCAGGGGCTGCGTGGTATGAATGAGCAGTTCTTC. This codes for CASSQRQGLRGMNEQFF.

V usage is TRBV9 and J usage is TRBJ2-6; TRBD1 agrees at 7 bases. Trimming took 4 bases from V and 0 from J; bases not matched to a gene: 10. The V gene's germline CDR1 is SGDLS and CDR2 YYNGEE. The CDR3 is made up of 18 amino acids. The chain's CDR3 is CASSRQGIVPSGANVLTF. For the CDR3, the DNA is TGTGCCAGCAGCAGACAGGGCATTGTCCCCTCTGGGGCCAACGTCCTGACTTTC.

This chain uses TRBV2 with TRBJ1-4; 10 bases map to TRBD1. J lost 7 bases, V lost 5 bases, and 4 bases had no gene match. CDR3 length: 14 amino acids. Germline lookup yields CDR1 SNHLY and CDR2 FYNNEI. As DNA, the CDR3 is TGTGCCAGCAGTAGGACAGGGGGAGGTGAAAAACTGTTTTTT. It is translated as CASSRTGGGEKLFF.

The CDR3 sequence is CASRRDRGYGYTF. For the CDR3, the DNA is TGTGCCAGCAGGAGGGACAGGGGTTATGGCTACACCTTC. The chain carries TRBV2 and TRBJ1-2; 10 bases are a match to TRBD1. The germline gives CDR1 SNHLY, CDR2 FYNNEI. The CDR3 sequence is 13 residues long. V shed 6 bases and J 5 bases; nucleotides not matched to a gene: 3.

The J gene is TRBJ2-7, the V gene TRBV28; perhaps TRBD2 as D (5 bases). V shed 5 bases and J shed 3 bases, with 14 bases lying between them. This CDR3 has 14 residues. Germline loops: CDR1 MDHEN, CDR2 SYDVKM. The CDR3 sequence is CASSGTRTYYEQYF. The CDR3 nucleotides read TGTGCCAGCAGTGGTACTAGGACCTACTACGAGCAGTACTTC.

The chain employs TRBV19 and TRBJ2-7; perhaps TRBD2 as D (5 bases). The CDR3 runs 10 residues. CDR1 is LNHDA, CDR2 SQIVND, per germline (reference sequence). Trimming took off 8 bases at V and 6 bases at J, with 8 bases between the two ends. CDR3 region: CASGLAEQYF. The CDR3 coding sequence is TGTGCCAGTGGACTGGCCGAGCAGTACTTC.

This rearrangement joins TRBV9 to TRBJ1-1; possibly TRBD1 for D (5 bases). V dropped 0 bases and J dropped 2 bases, with 11 bases sitting between them. The CDR3 is 15 residues long. Germline V gene data show CDR1 as SGDLS and CDR2 as YYNGEE. DNA of the CDR3: TGTGCCAGCAGCGTAGGACGGGGGGAAAACACTGAAGCTTTCTTT. Translation gives CASSVGRGENTEAFF.

J is TRBJ2-1 and V is TRBV7-6, with TRBD2 matching 11 bases. The germline gives CDR1 SGHVS, CDR2 FNYEAQ. V was clipped by 5 bases and J by 9 bases; unmatched bases: 12. The CDR3 loop spans 16 amino acids. The CDR3 loop is CASSTSSGGTFTEQFF. The DNA of the CDR3 is TGTGCCAGCAGCACCTCTAGCGGGGGGACCTTCACTGAGCAGTTCTTC.

V usage is TRBV27 and J usage is TRBJ1-2; 8 nucleotides agree with TRBD1. CDR1 is MNHEY, CDR2 SMNVEV, per germline (reference sequence). The CDR3 covers 14 residues. The J segment lost 8 bases and the V segment lost 5 bases, leaving 10 bases of the junction unmatched. CDR3 sequence: CASSLLRGQGGYTF. The DNA for the CDR3 is TGTGCCAGCAGTCTACTCAGGGGGCAGGGGGGCTACACCTTC.

This chain links TRBV4-3 with TRBJ1-2; D is uncertain. Germline V lookup: CDR1 LGHNA, CDR2 YSLEER. The V gene lost 0 bases and the J gene lost 4 bases, with 15 bases spanning the gap. This CDR3 spans 16 amino acids. The CDR3 bases are TGCGCCAGCAGCCAAGATAGGGCCGTCGGGATCTATGGCTACACCTTC. Translation: CASSQDRAVGIYGYTF.

The chain combines TRBV19 with TRBJ2-3; 9 positions match TRBD2. Trimming cost V 6 bases and J 5 bases; bases outside gene matches: 12. The CDR3 is 16 residues long. CDR1 and CDR2 from the germline V gene are LNHDA and SQIVND (reference sequence). The chain's CDR3 is CASRRPVAGAGDTQYF. DNA of the CDR3: TGTGCCAGTAGACGCCCGGTAGCGGGGGCAGGAGATACGCAGTATTTT.

This sequence joins TRBV24-1 and TRBJ2-1, with D hard to call. V gave up 5 bases and J gave up 6 bases, with 13 bases separating them. From germline, CDR1 is KGHDR and CDR2 SFDVKD. CDR3 length equals 14 residues. The CDR3 nucleotides read TGTGCCACCAGTGGAGGCAGTCTCGGCAATGAGCAGTTCTTC. It is translated as CATSGGSLGNEQFF.

The V and J genes are TRBV11-3 and TRBJ2-3; D uncertain. Germline CDR1 reads SGHNT; CDR2 reads YENEEA. V gave up 2 bases and J gave up 0 bases, with 12 bases separating them. The CDR3 spans 16 residues. As DNA, the CDR3 is TGTGCCAGCAGCTTATGGGCCTCCCCAAGCACAGATACGCAGTATTTT. As protein: CASSLWASPSTDTQYF.

This clone appeared a few times. The genes are TRBV4-1 and TRBJ2-7, with 8 bases identical to TRBD2. Germline values: CDR1 MGHRA, CDR2 YSYEKL. The CDR3 consists of 16 residues. After removal of 1 base from V and 2 bases from J, the junction contained 7 bases not matched to a gene. In DNA form, the CDR3 reads TGCGCCAGCAGCCAAGGCCCAGCGCGGGGGGCCTACGAGCAGTACTTC. Protein sequence: CASSQGPARGAYEQYF.

This chain links TRBV10-3 with TRBJ1-5; TRBD1 agrees at 7 bases. The CDR3 has 14 residues. Germline V gene sequence: CDR1 ENHRY, CDR2 SYGVKD. Trimming cost V 6 bases and J 3 bases; bases outside gene matches: 5. DNA for the CDR3: TGTGCCATCAGCGAGACAGGGCCCAATCAGCCCCAGCATTTT. Encoded protein: CAISETGPNQPQHF.

The V and J genes are TRBV28 and TRBJ2-5; a weak D match, TRBD2 (6 bases). Looked up from germline, CDR1 is MDHEN and CDR2 is SYDVKM. V was pared by 4 bases and J by 5 bases, with 11 bases between. CDR3 length equals 13 residues. CDR3 residues: CASSSGGGETQYF. CDR3 nucleotides: TGTGCCAGCAGTTCCGGGGGAGGTGAGACCCAGTACTTC.

The V gene is TRBV7-9, the J gene TRBJ2-3; D uncertain. CDR3 length: 13 residues. Germline V lookup: CDR1 SEHNR, CDR2 FQNEAQ (reference sequence). Deletions cut 5 bases from V and 2 bases from J, with 8 bases between. For the CDR3, the DNA is TGTGCCAGCAGCCCAGACATCACAGATACGCAGTATTTT. This encodes CASSPDITDTQYF.

The CDR3 nucleotides are TGTGCCAGCAGTTTAGTGGGGCCAGCCTACGAGCAGTACTTC. Encoded protein: CASSLVGPAYEQYF. This chain joins TRBV28 and TRBJ2-7; D may be TRBD1 (5 bases). V dropped 2 bases and J dropped 2 bases, with 10 bases sitting between them. The germline CDR1 and CDR2 sequences are MDHEN and SYDVKM. The CDR3 extends over 14 amino acids.

The chain is built from TRBV2 and TRBJ2-1; a weak D match, TRBD2 (6 bases). Deletions cut 8 bases from V and 0 bases from J, with 11 bases between. Germline assignment: CDR1 SNHLY and CDR2 FYNNEI. There are 14 residues in the CDR3. CDR3 nucleotide sequence: TGTGCCAGCCTTGCGGGGATCTCCTACAATGAGCAGTTCTTC. It yields the protein CASLAGISYNEQFF.